Shown below are 28 T cell receptor beta chains from a single sample sequenced in a study of early T cells in non-severe SARS-CoV-2 infection. TCRdb re-called the 5' RACE reads through MiXCR, storing one row per CDR3 protein. This table has about 61,000 distinct CDR3 sequences, roughly 10% appearing once. What was sequenced was whole blood. The receptors originated from an adult who was a healthcare worker with PCR-confirmed SARS-CoV-2 infection or an uninfected control (not recorded which).

Ten or more counts support this clonotype. The J gene is TRBJ1-2, the V gene TRBV3-1; 7 nucleotides line up with TRBD1. CDR1 is LGHDT, CDR2 YNNKEL, per germline (reference sequence). The CDR3 covers 11 residues. J was trimmed by 14 bases and V by 2 bases; bases with no gene match: 5. CDR3 amino acids: CASSQTGQKTF. The CDR3 DNA is TGTGCCAGCAGCCAAACGGGACAGAAGACCTTC.

This clonotype was observed at least ten times. The rearrangement joins TRBV20-1 to TRBJ2-3, with TRBD1 matching over 7 bases. With V trimmed by 0 bases and J by 0 bases, 9 bases remained unmatched. CDR3 length equals 17 residues. Germline V CDR1 and CDR2: DFQATT, SNEGSKA (reference sequence). As DNA, the CDR3 is TGCAGTGCTAGAGATCTTTCGGGACAGCCAAGCACAGATACGCAGTATTTT. Translating it yields CSARDLSGQPSTDTQYF.

The CDR3 DNA reads TGTGCCAGCAGACGTACCGGGGATACGCAGTATTTT. Translation: CASRRTGDTQYF. The chain couples TRBV6-1 to TRBJ2-3; unclear D gene. This CDR3 has 12 amino acids. Germline V gives CDR1 MNHNS, CDR2 SASEGT. V gave up 6 bases and J gave up 6 bases, with 10 bases separating them.

This clonotype was counted ten times or more. V usage is TRBV24-1 and J usage is TRBJ2-3, with D hard to call. V lost 3 bases to trimming and J lost 5 bases, with 11 bases between them. CDR1 is KGHDR, CDR2 SFDVKD, per germline. The CDR3 covers 14 residues. The CDR3 DNA reads as TGTGCCACCAGTGATACCCGGAGAGGAGATACGCAGTATTTT. This translates into CATSDTRRGDTQYF.

This clonotype was detected many times. The chain employs TRBV20-1 and TRBJ2-7; TRBD1 agrees at 8 bases. CDR1 DFQATT and CDR2 SNEGSKA come from the germline V gene (reference sequence). The CDR3 is 13 amino acids. V was pared by 6 bases and J by 3 bases, with 7 bases of the junction left unmatched. DNA of the CDR3: TGCAGTGCGAGGAACAGGGGGAACTACGAGCAGTACTTC. Its protein is CSARNRGNYEQYF.

This clonotype was seen more than once but under ten times. The junction shows a germline mismatch at one end, possibly a read error. V gene TRBV12-3 or TRBV12-4 combines with J gene TRBJ1-1; no reliable D call. The CDR3 spans 12 residues. CDR3 loop: CASSPPIGGASF. CDR3 nucleotide sequence: TGTGCCAGCAGCCCCCCGATTGGAGGAGCTTCCTTT.

This clonotype was detected ten times or more. V is TRBV10-1 and J is TRBJ1-5; no clear D. CDR3 length: 13 amino acids. V was cut by 0 bases and J by 4 bases, with 4 bases left in between. Germline assignment: CDR1 WNHNN and CDR2 SYGVQD (reference sequence). CDR3 sequence reads: CASSESKNQPQHF. In nucleotides, the CDR3 is TGCGCCAGCAGTGAGTCGAAGAATCAGCCCCAGCATTTT.

The chain is built from TRBV7-2 and TRBJ2-3; tentatively, D is TRBD2 (6 bases). The CDR3 has 12 amino acids. V was pared by 4 bases and J by 5 bases, with 7 bases between. Germline loops: CDR1 SGHTA, CDR2 FQGNSA. The CDR3 sequence is CASSSGGDTQYF. The CDR3 coding sequence is TGTGCCAGCAGCTCCGGGGGAGATACGCAGTATTTT.

CDR3 in amino acids: CASSSAGYTQYF. In DNA, the CDR3 is TGTGCCAGCAGCTCTGCGGGATATACGCAGTATTTT. The gene calls are TRBV7-2 and TRBJ2-3, with D perhaps TRBD2 (6 bases). The CDR3 has 12 residues. V dropped 4 bases and J dropped 7 bases, with 9 bases sitting between them. CDR1 and CDR2 (germline): SGHTA, FQGNSA.

The chain joins TRBV11-2 to TRBJ2-5; D not certain. In germline, CDR1 is SGHAT, CDR2 FQNNGV. Trimming left V 2 bases short and J 4 bases short, with 5 bases between. This CDR3 is built from 12 residues. CDR3 sequence: CASSLFPETQYF. The DNA for the CDR3 is TGTGCCAGCAGCTTATTTCCAGAGACCCAGTACTTC.

This clonotype was seen many times. This sequence joins TRBV5-1 and TRBJ2-7, with D hard to call. Trimming removed 0 bases from V and 4 bases from J, with 5 bases in between. The CDR3 consists of 12 residues. CDR1 is SGHRS and CDR2 is YFSETQ in the germline V gene. The CDR3 is CASSLEGYEQYF. CDR3 nucleotides: TGCGCCAGCAGCTTGGAAGGATACGAGCAGTACTTC.

This clonotype has a handful of counts. This clone may be a read error of a much larger clone one base away. The rearrangement joins TRBV7-8 to TRBJ2-2; possibly TRBD2 for D (6 bases). Germline-derived CDR1 and CDR2 are SGHVS and FQNEAQ. This CDR3 is built from 15 residues. CDR3 DNA: TGTGTCAGCAGCCGCGGGACTTCCAACACCGGGGAGCTGTTTTTT. This codes for CVSSRGTSNTGELFF.

Many counts were recorded for this clonotype. V and J are TRBV4-3 and TRBJ2-1; 15 bases align to TRBD2. Germline values: CDR1 LGHNA, CDR2 YSLEER. The CDR3 length is 16 residues. V dropped 4 bases and J dropped 9; count of bases not matched to a gene: 7. In nucleotides, the CDR3 is TGCGCCAGCAGCCCGGGACTAGCGGGGGGCCCTGCTGAGCAGTTCTTC. Translation: CASSPGLAGGPAEQFF.

This clonotype was observed many times. The rearrangement uses TRBV6-6 and TRBJ2-1, with D perhaps TRBD1 (5 bases). There are 14 residues in the CDR3. Germline CDR1 is MNHNY and CDR2 is SVGAGI (reference sequence). With 8 bases removed from V and 7 bases from J, the gap between germline ends came to 18 bases. The CDR3 spells CASVDQGLGNEQFF. The CDR3 coding sequence is TGTGCCAGCGTCGATCAGGGATTAGGAAATGAGCAGTTCTTC.

This clonotype was seen a handful of times. V is TRBV11-2 and J is TRBJ2-4; 9 nucleotides agree with TRBD1. Trimming removed 5 bases from V and 3 bases from J; junction bases left unmatched: 8. Germline V lookup: CDR1 SGHAT, CDR2 FQNNGV. This CDR3 is built from 16 residues. The CDR3 coding sequence is TGTGCCAGCAGCCACTGGACAGGGGTAATCAAAAACATTCAGTACTTC. It encodes CASSHWTGVIKNIQYF.

This clonotype has just a few counts. The V and J genes are TRBV18 and TRBJ2-1; 12 bases line up with TRBD2. V was clipped by 3 bases and J by 5 bases; unmatched bases: 2. The CDR3 spans 15 residues. CDR1 KGHSH and CDR2 LQKENI come from the germline V gene. Here the CDR3 DNA reads TGTGCCAGCTCACCGGGACTAGCGGGTCACAATGAGCAGTTCTTC. Translation gives CASSPGLAGHNEQFF.

This chain uses TRBV29-1 with TRBJ2-2; the D gene is possibly TRBD1 (6 bases). CDR1 is SQVTM, CDR2 ANQGSEA, per germline. Trimming took off 7 bases at V and 2 bases at J, with 17 bases between the two ends. This CDR3 region has 15 residues. DNA for the CDR3: TGCAGCGCTGGACGGTGGACAGCCAACACCGGGGAGCTGTTTTTT. This gives the protein CSAGRWTANTGELFF.

V is TRBV12-3 or TRBV12-4 and J is TRBJ2-7, with unresolved D. Trimming shortened V by 4 bases and J by 8 bases, and 18 bases separated the two germline ends. The CDR3 runs 14 residues. The CDR3 sequence: CASSSGLVSLKQYF. The DNA for the CDR3 is TGTGCCAGCAGTTCGGGCCTCGTGTCTTTGAAGCAGTACTTC.

V usage is TRBV7-2 and J usage is TRBJ2-5; D is unclear. V was pared by 5 bases and J by 8 bases, with 12 bases between. The CDR3 consists of 12 residues. The germline gives CDR1 SGHTA, CDR2 FQGNSA. The CDR3 nucleotides are TGTGCCAGCAGCCCCCCGACTTCCACCCAGTACTTC. Its protein is CASSPPTSTQYF.

The table lists this clonotype with many counts. The V gene is TRBV5-1, the J gene TRBJ2-1, with D uncertain. The ends were cut back, 0 bases at V and 0 bases at J, with 13 bases in the middle. This CDR3 region has 17 residues. CDR1 and CDR2 (germline): SGHRS, YFSETQ. CDR3 amino acids: CASSLGLALSSYNEQFF. DNA for the CDR3: TGCGCCAGCAGCTTGGGGTTGGCCCTGAGCTCCTACAATGAGCAGTTCTTC.

This clonotype was detected many times. The chain couples TRBV29-1 to TRBJ2-4; D remains ambiguous. CDR3 size: 13 residues. Germline V gene data show CDR1 as SQVTM and CDR2 as ANQGSEA. Trimming removed 5 bases from V and 0 bases from J, with 8 bases in between. The CDR3, as DNA: TGCAGCGTTAAATACCTAGCCAAAAACATTCAGTACTTC. Translated, it gives CSVKYLAKNIQYF.

The chain joins TRBV6-2 or TRBV6-3 to TRBJ2-3; D remains unclear. Per germline, CDR1 MNHEY and CDR2 SVGEGT. Trimming shortened V by 5 bases and J by 6 bases, and 9 bases separated the two germline ends. The CDR3 totals 12 residues. In nucleotides, the CDR3 is TGTGCCAGCAGTGGACCGGGCGATACGCAGTATTTT. This encodes CASSGPGDTQYF.

This clonotype appeared a few times. The chain employs TRBV10-2 and TRBJ1-2; unclear D gene. V gave up 2 bases and J gave up 3 bases, with 7 bases separating them. CDR3 size: 13 residues. From germline, CDR1 is WSHSY and CDR2 SAAADI. The CDR3 loop reads CASSERSHYGYTF. The CDR3 DNA follows: TGCGCCAGCAGTGAGCGGTCACACTATGGCTACACCTTC.

This chain joins TRBV5-4 and TRBJ2-1; 10 bases line up with TRBD2. The CDR3 is made up of 15 amino acids. Trimming removed 0 bases from V and 5 bases from J; junction bases left unmatched: 2. Germline CDR1 and CDR2: SGHNT and YYREEE (reference sequence). The CDR3 nucleotides are TGTGCCAGCAGCTTGGAACTAGCGGGGCACAATGAGCAGTTCTTC. This translates into CASSLELAGHNEQFF.

The CDR3 nucleotides are TGTGCCAGCAGCTTGTTCGGGATCCAAGAGACCCAGTACTTC. It translates to CASSLFGIQETQYF. The genes are TRBV7-9 and TRBJ2-5; weak D call: TRBD2 (5 bases). Germline-derived CDR1 and CDR2 are SEHNR and FQNEAQ (reference sequence). This CDR3 region has 14 residues. Trimming took 3 bases from V and 1 from J, leaving 9 bases between them.

This clonotype was recorded at least ten times. The V gene is TRBV20-1, the J gene TRBJ2-7, with a tentative D call TRBD2 (6 bases). The V end lost 3 bases, the J end lost 2 bases, and 14 bases lay between the germline ends. The CDR3 runs to 14 residues. Per germline, CDR1 DFQATT and CDR2 SNEGSKA (reference sequence). This CDR3 reads CSARALAEPYEQYF. The CDR3 coding sequence is TGCAGTGCTAGGGCACTAGCCGAACCCTACGAGCAGTACTTC.

This clonotype was seen repeatedly, ten times or more. V and J are TRBV14 and TRBJ1-1; D call uncertain. Deletions cut 0 bases from V and 1 base from J, with 9 bases between. The CDR3 spans 15 residues. CDR1 and CDR2 from the germline V gene are SGHDN and FVKESK. CDR3 sequence: CASSQDRGRNTEAFF. The CDR3 DNA is TGTGCCAGCAGCCAAGACCGTGGCAGGAACACTGAAGCTTTCTTT.

This clonotype has a count of ten or more. The J gene is TRBJ2-5, the V gene TRBV10-3; TRBD1 is a possible D gene (6 bases). The germline V and J ends were trimmed by 6 bases and 1 base, with 9 bases remaining between them. The CDR3 loop spans 13 amino acids. Germline values: CDR1 ENHRY, CDR2 SYGVKD. The CDR3 sequence is CAISGQLQETQYF. The CDR3 region has the DNA TGTGCCATCAGCGGACAGCTCCAAGAGACCCAGTACTTC.